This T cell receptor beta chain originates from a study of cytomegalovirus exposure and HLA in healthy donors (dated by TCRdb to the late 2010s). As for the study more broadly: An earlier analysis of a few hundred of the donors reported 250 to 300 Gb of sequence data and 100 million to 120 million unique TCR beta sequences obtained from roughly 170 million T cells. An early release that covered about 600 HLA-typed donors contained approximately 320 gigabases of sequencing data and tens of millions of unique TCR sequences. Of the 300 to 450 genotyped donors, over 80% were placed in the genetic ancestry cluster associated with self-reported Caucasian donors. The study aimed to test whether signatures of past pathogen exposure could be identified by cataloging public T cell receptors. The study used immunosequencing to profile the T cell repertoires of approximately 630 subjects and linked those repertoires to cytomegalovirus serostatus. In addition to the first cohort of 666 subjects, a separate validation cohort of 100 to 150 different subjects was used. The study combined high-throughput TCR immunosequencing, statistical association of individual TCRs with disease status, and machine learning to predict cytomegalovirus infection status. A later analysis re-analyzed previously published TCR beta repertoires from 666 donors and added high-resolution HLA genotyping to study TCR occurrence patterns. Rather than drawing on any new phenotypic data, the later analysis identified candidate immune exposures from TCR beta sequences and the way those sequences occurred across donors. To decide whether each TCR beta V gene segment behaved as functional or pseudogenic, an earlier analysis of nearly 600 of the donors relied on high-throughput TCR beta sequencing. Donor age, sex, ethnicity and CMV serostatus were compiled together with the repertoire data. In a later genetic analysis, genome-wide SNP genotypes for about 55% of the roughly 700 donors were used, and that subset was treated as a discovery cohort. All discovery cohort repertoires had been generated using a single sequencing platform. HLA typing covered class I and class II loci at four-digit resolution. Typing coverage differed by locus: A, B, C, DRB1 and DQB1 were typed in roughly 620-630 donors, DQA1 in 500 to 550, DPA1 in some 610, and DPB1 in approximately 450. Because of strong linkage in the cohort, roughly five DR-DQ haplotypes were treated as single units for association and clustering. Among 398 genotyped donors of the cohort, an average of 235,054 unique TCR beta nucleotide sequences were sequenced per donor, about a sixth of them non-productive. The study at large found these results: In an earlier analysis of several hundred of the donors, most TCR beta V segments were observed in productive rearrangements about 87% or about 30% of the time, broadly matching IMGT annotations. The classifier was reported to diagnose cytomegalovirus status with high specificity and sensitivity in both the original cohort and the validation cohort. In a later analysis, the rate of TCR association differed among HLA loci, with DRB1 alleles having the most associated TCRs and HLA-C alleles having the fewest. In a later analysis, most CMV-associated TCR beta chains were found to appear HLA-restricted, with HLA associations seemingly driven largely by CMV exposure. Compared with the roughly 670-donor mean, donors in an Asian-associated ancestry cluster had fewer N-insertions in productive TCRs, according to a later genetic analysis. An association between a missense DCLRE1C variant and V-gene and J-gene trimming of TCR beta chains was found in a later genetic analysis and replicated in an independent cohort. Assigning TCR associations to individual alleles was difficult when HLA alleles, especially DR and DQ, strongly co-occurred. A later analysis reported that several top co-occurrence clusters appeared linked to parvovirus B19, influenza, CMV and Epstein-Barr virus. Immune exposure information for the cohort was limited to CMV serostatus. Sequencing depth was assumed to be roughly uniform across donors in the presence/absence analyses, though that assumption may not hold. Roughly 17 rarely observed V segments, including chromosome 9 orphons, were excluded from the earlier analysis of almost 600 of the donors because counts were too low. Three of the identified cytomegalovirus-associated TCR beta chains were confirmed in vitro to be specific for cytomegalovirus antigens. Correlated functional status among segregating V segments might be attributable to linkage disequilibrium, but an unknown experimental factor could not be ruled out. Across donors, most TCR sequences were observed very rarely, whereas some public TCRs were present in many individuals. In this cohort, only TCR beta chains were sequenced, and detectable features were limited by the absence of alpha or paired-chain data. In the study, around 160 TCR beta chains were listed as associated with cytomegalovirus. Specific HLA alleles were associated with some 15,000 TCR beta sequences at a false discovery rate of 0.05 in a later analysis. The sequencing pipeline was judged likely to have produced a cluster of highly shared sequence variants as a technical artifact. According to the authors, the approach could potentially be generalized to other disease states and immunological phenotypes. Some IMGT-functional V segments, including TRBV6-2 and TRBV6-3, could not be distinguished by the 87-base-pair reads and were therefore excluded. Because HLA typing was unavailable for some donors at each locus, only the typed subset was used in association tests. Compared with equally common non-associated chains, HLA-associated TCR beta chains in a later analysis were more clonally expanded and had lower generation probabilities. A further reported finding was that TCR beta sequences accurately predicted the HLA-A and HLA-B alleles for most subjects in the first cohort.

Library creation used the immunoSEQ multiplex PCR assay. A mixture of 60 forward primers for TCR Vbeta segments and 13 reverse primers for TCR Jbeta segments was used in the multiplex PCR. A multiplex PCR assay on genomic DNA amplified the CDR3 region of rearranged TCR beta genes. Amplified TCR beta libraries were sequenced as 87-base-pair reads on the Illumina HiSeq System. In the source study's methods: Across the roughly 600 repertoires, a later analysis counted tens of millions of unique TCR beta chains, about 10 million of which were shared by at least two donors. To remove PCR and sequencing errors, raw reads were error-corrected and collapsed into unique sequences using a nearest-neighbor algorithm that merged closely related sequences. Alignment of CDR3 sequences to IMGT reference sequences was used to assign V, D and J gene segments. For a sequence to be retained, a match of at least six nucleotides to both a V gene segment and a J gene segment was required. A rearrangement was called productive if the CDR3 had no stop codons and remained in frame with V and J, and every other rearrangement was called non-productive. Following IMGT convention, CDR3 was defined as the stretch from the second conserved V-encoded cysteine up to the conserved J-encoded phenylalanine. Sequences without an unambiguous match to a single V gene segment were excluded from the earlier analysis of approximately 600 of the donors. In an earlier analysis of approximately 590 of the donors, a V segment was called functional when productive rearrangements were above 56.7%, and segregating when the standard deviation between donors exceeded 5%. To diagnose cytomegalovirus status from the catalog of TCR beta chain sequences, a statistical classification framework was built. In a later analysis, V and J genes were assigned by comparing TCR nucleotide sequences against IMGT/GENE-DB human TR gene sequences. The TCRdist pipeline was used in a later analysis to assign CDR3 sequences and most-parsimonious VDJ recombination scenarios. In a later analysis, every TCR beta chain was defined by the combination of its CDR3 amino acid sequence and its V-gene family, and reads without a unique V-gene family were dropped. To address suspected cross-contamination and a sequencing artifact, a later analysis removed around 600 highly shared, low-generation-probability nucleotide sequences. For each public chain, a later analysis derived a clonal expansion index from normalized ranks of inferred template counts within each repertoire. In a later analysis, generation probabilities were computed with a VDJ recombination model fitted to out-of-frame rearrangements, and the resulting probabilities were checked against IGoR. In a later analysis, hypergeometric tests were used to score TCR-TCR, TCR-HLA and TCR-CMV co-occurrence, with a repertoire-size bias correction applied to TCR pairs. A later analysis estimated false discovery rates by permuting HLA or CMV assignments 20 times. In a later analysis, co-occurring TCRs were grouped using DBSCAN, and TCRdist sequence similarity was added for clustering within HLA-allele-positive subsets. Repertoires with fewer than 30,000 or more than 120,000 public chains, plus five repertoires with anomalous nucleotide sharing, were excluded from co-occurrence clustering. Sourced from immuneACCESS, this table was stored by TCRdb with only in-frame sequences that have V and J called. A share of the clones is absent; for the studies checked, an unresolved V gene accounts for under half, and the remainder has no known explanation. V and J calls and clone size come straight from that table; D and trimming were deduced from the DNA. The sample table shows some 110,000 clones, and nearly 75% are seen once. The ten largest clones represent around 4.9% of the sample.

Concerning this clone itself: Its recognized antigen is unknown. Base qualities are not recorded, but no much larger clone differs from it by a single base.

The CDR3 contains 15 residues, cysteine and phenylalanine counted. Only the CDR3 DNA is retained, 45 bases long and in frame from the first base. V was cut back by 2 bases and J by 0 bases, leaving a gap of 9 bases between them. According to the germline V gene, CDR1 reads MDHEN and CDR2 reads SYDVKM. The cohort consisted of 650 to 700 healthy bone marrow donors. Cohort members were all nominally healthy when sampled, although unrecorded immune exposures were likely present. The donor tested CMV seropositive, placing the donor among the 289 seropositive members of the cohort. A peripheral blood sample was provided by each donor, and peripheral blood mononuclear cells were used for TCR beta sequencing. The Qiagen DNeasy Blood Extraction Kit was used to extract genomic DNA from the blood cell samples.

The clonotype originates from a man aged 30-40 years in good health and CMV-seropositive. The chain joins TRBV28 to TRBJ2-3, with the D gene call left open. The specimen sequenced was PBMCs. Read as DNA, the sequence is TGTGCCAGCAGTTTAACCGAGGCTAGCACAGATACGCAGTATTTT. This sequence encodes CASSLTEASTDTQYF.